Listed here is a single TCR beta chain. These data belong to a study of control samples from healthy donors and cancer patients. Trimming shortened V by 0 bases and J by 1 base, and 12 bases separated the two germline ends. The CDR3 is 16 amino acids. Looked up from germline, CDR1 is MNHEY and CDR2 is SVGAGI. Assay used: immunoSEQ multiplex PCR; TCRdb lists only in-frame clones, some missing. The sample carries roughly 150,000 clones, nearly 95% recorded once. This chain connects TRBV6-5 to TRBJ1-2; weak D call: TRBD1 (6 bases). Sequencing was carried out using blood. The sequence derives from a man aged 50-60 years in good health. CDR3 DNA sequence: TGTGCCAGCAGTTACTCGGGGACATATCTTAACTATGGCTACACCTTC. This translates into CASSYSGTYLNYGYTF.